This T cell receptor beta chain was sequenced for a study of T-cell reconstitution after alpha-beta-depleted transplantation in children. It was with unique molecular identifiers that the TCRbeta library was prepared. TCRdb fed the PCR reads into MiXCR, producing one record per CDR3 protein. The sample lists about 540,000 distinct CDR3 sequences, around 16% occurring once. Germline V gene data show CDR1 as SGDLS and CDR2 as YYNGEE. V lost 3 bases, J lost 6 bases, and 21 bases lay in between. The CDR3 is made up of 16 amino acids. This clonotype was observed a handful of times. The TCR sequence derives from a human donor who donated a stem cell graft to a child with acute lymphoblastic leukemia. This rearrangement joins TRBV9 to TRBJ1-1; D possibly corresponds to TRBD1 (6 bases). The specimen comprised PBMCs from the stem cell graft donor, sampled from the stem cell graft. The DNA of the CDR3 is TGTGCCAGCAGCGAAACAATGGGACACCCCCCGTCTGAAGCTTTCTTT. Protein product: CASSETMGHPPSEAFF. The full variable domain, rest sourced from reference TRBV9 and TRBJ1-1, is DSGVTQTPKHLITATGQRVTLRCSPRSGDLSVYWYQQSLDQGLQFLIQYYNGEERAKGNILERFSAQQFPDLHSELNLSSLELGDSALYFCASSETMGHPPSEAFFGQGTRLTVV.